This passage covers 23 T cell receptor beta chains from one sample sequenced in a study of blood T cell repertoires in COVID-19. Clones were sequenced by immunoSEQ multiplex PCR, and TCRdb holds only the in-frame ones, with some missing. The sample carries 300,000 to 400,000 clones, about nine tenths recorded once. The sample was peripheral blood. These receptors were taken from a woman in her seventies with COVID-19, enrolled during active disease.

The J gene is TRBJ1-1, the V gene TRBV7-3; D is possibly TRBD1 (6 bases). The V gene lost 5 bases and the J gene lost 1 base, with 8 bases spanning the gap. CDR1 and CDR2 from the germline V gene are SGHTA and FQGTGA. This CDR3 contains 13 residues. The DNA for the CDR3 is TGTGCCAGCAGCGCACAGGGGAACACTGAAGCTTTCTTT. It specifies CASSAQGNTEAFF.

V and J are TRBV20-1 and TRBJ2-1; a weak D match, TRBD2 (6 bases). V was shortened by 3 bases and J by 9 bases, with 12 bases between the two germline ends. This CDR3 spans 12 amino acids. Germline values: CDR1 DFQATT, CDR2 SNEGSKA (reference sequence). The CDR3 loop is CSASVGGPEQFF. In nucleotides, the CDR3 is TGCAGTGCTAGTGTGGGGGGTCCTGAGCAGTTCTTC.

This clone was observed a few times. V usage is TRBV9 and J usage is TRBJ2-7; unclear D gene. Germline V gene data show CDR1 as SGDLS and CDR2 as YYNGEE. The germline V and J ends were trimmed by 4 bases and 0 bases, with 17 bases remaining between them. The CDR3 length is 16 residues. The CDR3 DNA follows: TGTGCCAGCAGCCCTCGCGGCCCAGCAGACTCCTACGAGCAGTACTTC. The encoded protein is CASSPRGPADSYEQYF.

The DNA for the CDR3 is TGTGCCGCCAAAATTCCGGGACAGGGGGCGTGGGGCTACACCTTC. Translated: CAAKIPGQGAWGYTF. V usage is TRBV19 and J usage is TRBJ1-2, with 12 bases lining up with TRBD1. Germline V lookup: CDR1 LNHDA, CDR2 SQIVND (reference sequence). This CDR3 is built from 15 residues. J lost 8 bases, V lost 11 bases, and 15 bases had no gene match.

This chain uses TRBV30 with TRBJ1-2; D is undetermined. Germline V CDR1 and CDR2: GTSNPN, SVGIG (reference sequence). Trimming cost V 4 bases and J 8 bases, with 14 bases left between them. This CDR3 contains 12 residues. The CDR3 nucleotides read TGTGCCTGGACGGGCCGGGGAGGGGGCTACACCTTC. It codes for CAWTGRGGGYTF.

This clone was observed once. The chain combines TRBV7-7 with TRBJ2-3; TRBD2 agrees at 7 bases. Germline V gene lookup returns CDR1 SSHAT and CDR2 FNYEAQ (reference sequence). V trimming: 0 bases; J trimming: 4 bases; junction bases outside the gene matches: 1. This CDR3 comprises 14 residues. This chain's CDR3 is CASSLAGGADTQYF. The CDR3 DNA is TGTGCCAGCAGCTTAGCGGGGGGGGCAGATACGCAGTATTTT. The variable domain in full, with the rest retrieved from reference TRBV7-7 and TRBJ2-3, is GAGVSQSPRYKVTKRGQDVTLRCDPISSHATLYWYQQALGQGPEFLTYFNYEAQPDKSGLPSDRFSAERPEGSISTLTIQRTEQRDSAMYRCASSLAGGADTQYFGPGTRLTVL.

A few counts support this clone. The V and J genes are TRBV6-5 and TRBJ1-2; a possible D gene is TRBD1 (5 bases). This CDR3 contains 15 residues. Trimming removed 6 bases from V and 5 bases from J, with 19 bases in between. CDR1 is MNHEY and CDR2 is SVGAGI in the germline V gene. The CDR3 protein is CASRPNQGGGYGYTF. The CDR3 DNA follows: TGTGCCAGCAGACCCAACCAGGGAGGAGGGTATGGCTACACCTTC.

The rearrangement links TRBV5-6 to TRBJ1-1; 10 nucleotides match TRBD1. The CDR3 spans 15 residues. Trimming took 2 bases from V and 8 from J; bases not matched to a gene: 9. Germline CDR1 is SGHDT and CDR2 is YYEEEE. This CDR3 is CASSFFSRDRGEAFF. CDR3 nucleotides: TGTGCCAGCAGCTTTTTCTCCCGGGACAGGGGAGAAGCTTTCTTT.

The rearrangement joins TRBV6-5 to TRBJ2-1; 8 bases agree with TRBD2. The ends lost 2 bases at V and 8 bases at J; junction bases unmatched: 11. Germline V gene data show CDR1 as MNHEY and CDR2 as SVGAGI. This CDR3 is built from 16 residues. CDR3 coding DNA: TGTGCCAGCAGTTACACTCCCGGGACTAGTGTCTATGAGCAGTTCTTC. It encodes CASSYTPGTSVYEQFF.

The V call is TRBV5-6, the J call TRBJ1-2; D unresolved. The V end was cut by 0 bases, the J end by 8 bases, with 11 bases between. This CDR3 has 13 residues. From germline, CDR1 is SGHDT and CDR2 YYEEEE. The CDR3 is CASSLVIRGGYTF. As DNA, the CDR3 is TGTGCCAGCAGCTTGGTCATCCGAGGGGGCTACACCTTC. The variable domain in full, completed from reference TRBV5-6 and TRBJ1-2, reads DAGVTQSPTHLIKTRGQQVTLRCSPKSGHDTVSWYQQALGQGPQFIFQYYEEEERQRGNFPDRFSGHQFPNYSSELNVNALLLGDSALYLCASSLVIRGGYTFGSGTRLTVV.

This sequence joins TRBV5-4 and TRBJ2-7; 9 bases agree with TRBD1. The CDR3 is made up of 15 amino acids. The V segment lost 3 bases and the J segment 2 bases; nucleotides outside the gene matches: 6. Germline V gene lookup returns CDR1 SGHNT and CDR2 YYREEE (reference sequence). CDR3 bases: TGTGCCAGCAGCTGGGGTGGGACAGGGACCTACGAGCAGTACTTC. Translated, it gives CASSWGGTGTYEQYF.

J is TRBJ1-2 and V is TRBV24-1, with a weak D call TRBD1 (5 bases). The CDR3 loop spans 13 amino acids. Germline values: CDR1 KGHDR, CDR2 SFDVKD. Trimming stripped 5 bases from V and 4 bases from J, with 10 bases between. CDR3 region: CATSASGFYGYTF. The CDR3 region has the DNA TGTGCCACCAGTGCCTCAGGGTTCTATGGCTACACCTTC.

The rearrangement joins TRBV6-1 to TRBJ1-6, with D maybe TRBD1 (5 bases). Looked up from germline, CDR1 is MNHNS and CDR2 is SASEGT. The CDR3 runs to 16 residues. V lost 4 bases and J 4 bases, leaving 14 bases between the germline ends. CDR3 bases: TGTGCCAGCAGTGGCGGGGGTAGGGCTTATAATTCACCCCTCCACTTT. Its protein is CASSGGGRAYNSPLHF.

V is TRBV5-1 and J is TRBJ1-1; D unclear. Trimming cost V 1 base and J 1 base, with 8 bases left between them. There are 14 residues in the CDR3. Germline CDR1 reads SGHRS; CDR2 reads YFSETQ. The CDR3 DNA reads TGCGCCAGCAGCTTGAGCGGCGGGAACACTGAAGCTTTCTTT. Protein product: CASSLSGGNTEAFF.

The gene calls are TRBV28 and TRBJ2-1; TRBD2 might be the D (5 bases). Trimming took off 2 bases at V and 10 bases at J, with 9 bases between the two ends. This CDR3 is 12 amino acids long. Germline V gives CDR1 MDHEN, CDR2 SYDVKM. CDR3 sequence (DNA): TGTGCCAGCAGTTTAGACGGGGTCGAGCAGTTCTTC. Its translation: CASSLDGVEQFF. Drawing the rest from reference TRBV28 and TRBJ2-1, the complete variable domain is DVKVTQSSRYLVKRTGEKVFLECVQDMDHENMFWYRQDPGLGLRLIYFSYDVKMKEKGDIPEGYSVSREKKERFSLILESASTNQTSMYLCASSLDGVEQFFGPGTRLTVL.

The V gene is TRBV6-5, the J gene TRBJ1-2; 11 bases line up with TRBD1. The CDR3 consists of 14 residues. V was pared by 8 bases and J by 4 bases, with 6 bases of the junction left unmatched. Germline CDR1 and CDR2: MNHEY and SVGAGI. CDR3 residues: CASAPGQGVYGYTF. DNA for the CDR3: TGTGCCAGCGCTCCGGGACAGGGGGTCTATGGCTACACCTTC.

The rearrangement links TRBV6-5 to TRBJ2-1; TRBD1 might be the D (6 bases). The CDR3 is made up of 15 amino acids. The V and J ends lost 5 bases and 0 bases respectively, with 11 bases between them. CDR1 is MNHEY and CDR2 is SVGAGI in the germline V gene. CDR3 in amino acids: CASSITGSSYNEQFF. CDR3 coding DNA: TGTGCCAGCAGTATCACAGGGAGCTCCTACAATGAGCAGTTCTTC.

CDR3 in amino acids: CASSRLTDHYTF. DNA of the CDR3: TGTGCCAGCAGTCGTCTGACAGACCACTACACCTTC. The chain recombines TRBV28 with TRBJ1-2, with D perhaps matching TRBD1 (5 bases). Looked up from germline, CDR1 is MDHEN and CDR2 is SYDVKM. V was trimmed by 5 bases and J by 10 bases, leaving 14 bases between them. This CDR3 has 12 amino acids.

The CDR3 bases are TGTGCCAGCAGCGGAGGGAGCCCTAACTATGGCTACACCTTC. Amino acid sequence: CASSGGSPNYGYTF. The chain couples TRBV2 to TRBJ1-2; D remains unclear. V lost 6 bases and J 0 bases, leaving 11 bases between the germline ends. The CDR3 is 14 residues long. The germline V gene encodes CDR1 SNHLY and CDR2 FYNNEI.

The chain uses TRBV11-3 and TRBJ2-1, with 7 bases identical to TRBD2. Germline trimming cut 5 bases from V and 5 bases from J; bases unmatched to any gene: 6. Germline V CDR1 and CDR2: SGHNT, YENEEA. The CDR3 extends over 14 amino acids. This CDR3 reads CASSPRGGDNEQFF. For the CDR3, the DNA is TGTGCCAGCAGCCCCCGGGGAGGGGACAATGAGCAGTTCTTC.

The chain combines TRBV2 with TRBJ2-5; perhaps TRBD1 as D (6 bases). Germline-derived CDR1 and CDR2 are SNHLY and FYNNEI. The CDR3 is made up of 12 amino acids. V lost 6 bases and J lost 3, with 8 bases in between. The CDR3 sequence is CASRDREETQYF. The CDR3 DNA is TGTGCCAGCAGGGACAGAGAAGAGACCCAGTACTTC.

This sequence joins TRBV24-1 and TRBJ2-1; 7 bases line up with TRBD2. In germline, CDR1 is KGHDR, CDR2 SFDVKD. The CDR3 loop spans 16 amino acids. Unmatched junction bases numbered 14, after V lost 4 bases and J lost 9 bases. The CDR3, as DNA: TGTGCCACCAGTGACAATGGACTAGGGAATGGAGGTGAGCAGTTCTTC. Translation: CATSDNGLGNGGEQFF.

The J gene is TRBJ1-2, the V gene TRBV19; D not resolved. CDR1 LNHDA and CDR2 SQIVND come from the germline V gene (reference sequence). Trimming cost V 5 bases and J 4 bases, with 14 bases left between them. This CDR3 is built from 14 residues. The CDR3 reads CASSARGMRYGYTF. In DNA, the CDR3 is TGTGCCAGTAGTGCCCGAGGTATGCGCTATGGCTACACCTTC.